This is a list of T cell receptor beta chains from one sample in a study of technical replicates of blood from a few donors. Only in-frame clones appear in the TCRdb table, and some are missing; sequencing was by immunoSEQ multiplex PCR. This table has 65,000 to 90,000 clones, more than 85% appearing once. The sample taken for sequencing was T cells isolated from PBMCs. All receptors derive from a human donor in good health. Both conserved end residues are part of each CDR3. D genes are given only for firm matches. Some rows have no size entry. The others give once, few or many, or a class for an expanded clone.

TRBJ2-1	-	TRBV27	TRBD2	CASSHIAGATGGNEQFF	TGTGCCAGCAGTCACATAGCGGGAGCCACGGGGGGCAATGAGCAGTTCTTC
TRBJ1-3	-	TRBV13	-	CASSLGQGNTIYF	TGTGCCAGCAGCTTAGGACAGGGAAACACCATATATTTT
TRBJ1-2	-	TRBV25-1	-	CASSPRGRGSNYGYTF	TGTGCCAGCAGTCCTCGGGGTCGGGGATCTAACTATGGCTACACCTTC
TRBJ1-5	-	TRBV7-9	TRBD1	CASSLSSGGGLSNQPQHF	TGTGCCAGCAGCTTATCGTCAGGGGGTGGCTTAAGCAATCAGCCCCAGCATTTT
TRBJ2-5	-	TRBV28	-	CASSPDSAQYF	TGTGCCAGCAGTCCCGACTCGGCCCAGTACTTC
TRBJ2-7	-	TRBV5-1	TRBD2	CASSLVGIPGAGGHFYEQYF	TGCGCCAGCAGCTTGGTTGGGATCCCTGGGGCGGGAGGGCACTTCTACGAGCAGTACTTC
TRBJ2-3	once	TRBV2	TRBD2	CASSWTSGRGGTDTQYF	TGTGCCAGCAGTTGGACTAGCGGGAGGGGAGGTACAGATACGCAGTATTTT
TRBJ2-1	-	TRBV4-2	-	CASSQVEGSGDNEQFF	TGTGCCAGCAGCCAAGTGGAGGGGAGTGGCGACAATGAGCAGTTCTTC
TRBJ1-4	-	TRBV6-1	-	CASSEDQEKLFF	TGTGCCAGCAGTGAAGATCAGGAAAAACTGTTTTTT
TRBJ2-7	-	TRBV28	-	CASSPPGRGISYEQYF	TGTGCCAGCAGTCCACCGGGCCGGGGAATTTCCTACGAGCAGTACTTC
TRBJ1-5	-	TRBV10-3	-	CAISAQGQPQHF	TGTGCCATCAGCGCCCAGGGTCAGCCCCAGCATTTT
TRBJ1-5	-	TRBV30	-	CAWGTGRQPQHF	TGTGCCTGGGGAACAGGGCGTCAGCCCCAGCATTTT
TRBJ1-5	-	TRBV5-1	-	CASSLGTADIGNQPQHF	TGCGCCAGCAGCTTGGGCACCGCAGACATCGGCAATCAGCCCCAGCATTTT
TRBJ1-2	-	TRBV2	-	CASSDESGYTF	TGTGCCAGCAGTGATGAAAGCGGCTACACCTTC
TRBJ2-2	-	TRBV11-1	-	CASSPVTGELFF	TGTGCCAGCAGTCCAGTCACCGGGGAGCTGTTTTTT
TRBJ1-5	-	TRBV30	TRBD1	CAWSMTGGGQPQHF	TGTGCCTGGAGTATGACAGGGGGCGGTCAGCCCCAGCATTTT
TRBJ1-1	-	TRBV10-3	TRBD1	CAIMTGMNTEAFF	TGTGCCATAATGACAGGGATGAACACTGAAGCTTTCTTT
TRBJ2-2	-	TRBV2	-	CASSDRGPSGELFF	TGTGCCAGCAGTGATCGGGGTCCCTCCGGGGAGCTGTTTTTT
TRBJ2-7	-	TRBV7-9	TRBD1	CASSLQGAVGVQYF	TGTGCCAGCAGCCTGCAGGGGGCAGTTGGCGTACAGTACTTC
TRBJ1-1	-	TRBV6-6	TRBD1	CASSYLGQGEAFF	TGTGCCAGCAGTTACCTAGGACAGGGGGAGGCTTTCTTT
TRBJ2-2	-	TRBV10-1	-	CASSDGGLAPTSNTGELFF	TGCGCCAGCAGTGACGGGGGGCTAGCCCCGACCTCGAACACCGGGGAGCTGTTTTTT